This T cell receptor beta chain was retrieved from a study of precursors of human CD4 cytotoxic T cells (dated by TCRdb to 2016 to 2019). The study in broad terms: In total, CD4+ memory subsets from 11 to 15 donors went into the bulk TCR-seq analysis. TCR-seq analysis of 14 donors yielded TCRalpha and TCRbeta chain sequences (table S7). Paper-wide results and their limitations: The authors noted that a human observational design cannot definitively establish the direction of differentiation between precursor and effector cells. IL-7Rhigh and IL-7R- TEMRA subsets showed more restricted TCR repertoires, with lower diversity and more expanded clonotypes, than TCM and TEM subsets. Expanded effector clonotypes accounted for a larger share of IL-7Rhigh TEMRA clonotypes than of TEM or TCM clonotypes. Only about 95% of the 14 donors were included in some of the bulk TCR-seq comparisons, which suggests that not every subset was available for every donor.

Turning to this clonotype: This receptor's antigen is unknown. Base quality data are lacking; no much larger clone is found one base away.

To test for a precursor-effector relationship among CD4 cytotoxic T cells, four sorted CD4+ memory subsets (TCM, TEM, IL-7Rhigh TEMRA, IL-7R- TEMRA) underwent bulk UMI-based TCR sequencing. Cells were obtained from peripheral blood mononuclear cells that had been isolated from human blood. Inclusive of the bounding cysteine and phenylalanine, the CDR3 is 16 residues long. This entry keeps only the CDR3 DNA: 48 bases, framed from base 1. CDR1 is given as WNHNN and CDR2 as SYGVQD, both from the germline V gene (reference sequence). V is pruned by 5 bases and J by 5 bases, leaving 8 bases of the junction without a gene match. The data were produced on an Illumina MiSeq. The authors processed their data as follows. To quantify repertoire diversity, the Shannon-Wiener index was calculated using VDJtools. Expanded TCRbeta clonotypes were defined as those with a clonotype frequency of at least 3. TCRdb reprocessed the public reads (quality trimming at Q25 with fastp, clone calling with MiXCR) and kept in-frame beta chains. CDR3 protein sequences are deduplicated, and each keeps its most common genes and DNA. It is TCRdb's table, rather than the study itself, that gives the V and J calls and clone size. In all, the sample holds some 610 distinct CDR3 sequences, and around 20% of those were seen once. 15% of the sample goes to the ten largest clones.

The receptor was derived from a human donor in good health. Source material: memory CD4+ T cells from blood (PBMCs). Recombination connected TRBV10-1 to TRBJ2-3; TRBD2 fits 12 bases in the junction. Here the CDR3 is given as CASSPSGRALGDTQYF. The DNA sequence is given as TGCGCCAGCAGTCCTAGCGGGAGGGCCCTCGGAGATACGCAGTATTTT.